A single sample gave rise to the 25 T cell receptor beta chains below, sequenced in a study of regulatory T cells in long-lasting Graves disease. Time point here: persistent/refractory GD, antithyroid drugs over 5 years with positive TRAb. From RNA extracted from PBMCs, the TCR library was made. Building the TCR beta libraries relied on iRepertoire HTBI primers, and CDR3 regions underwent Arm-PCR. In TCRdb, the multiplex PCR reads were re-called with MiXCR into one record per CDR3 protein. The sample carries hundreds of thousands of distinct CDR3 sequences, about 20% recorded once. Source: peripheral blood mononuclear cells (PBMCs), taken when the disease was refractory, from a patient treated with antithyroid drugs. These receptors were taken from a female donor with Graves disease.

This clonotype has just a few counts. The chain's CDR3 is CASSPGMVNTEAFF. The DNA for the CDR3 is TGTGCCAGCTCACCCGGGATGGTGAACACTGAAGCTTTCTTT. The V gene is TRBV18, the J gene TRBJ1-1; unclear D gene. Germline CDR1 KGHSH, CDR2 LQKENI. The CDR3 extends over 14 amino acids. Trimming stripped 3 bases from V and 0 bases from J, with 8 bases between.

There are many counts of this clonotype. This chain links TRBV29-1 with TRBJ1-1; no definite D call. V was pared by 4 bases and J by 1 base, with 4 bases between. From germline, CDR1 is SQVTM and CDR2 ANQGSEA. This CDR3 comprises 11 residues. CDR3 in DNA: TGCAGCGTTGGGCAGAACACTGAAGCTTTCTTT. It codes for CSVGQNTEAFF.

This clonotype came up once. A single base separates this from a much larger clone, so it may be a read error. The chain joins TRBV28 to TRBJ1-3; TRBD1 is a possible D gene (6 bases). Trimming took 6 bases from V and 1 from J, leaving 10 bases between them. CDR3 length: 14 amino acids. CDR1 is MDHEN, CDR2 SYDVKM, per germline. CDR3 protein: CASSFGTSGNTIYF. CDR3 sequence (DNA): TGTGCCAGCAGCTTCGGGACATCTGGAAACACCATATATTTT. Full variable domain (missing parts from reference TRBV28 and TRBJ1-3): DVKVTQSSRYLVKRTGEKVFLECVQDMDHENMFWYRQDPGLGLRLIYFSYDVKMKEKGDIPEGYSVSREKKERFSLILESASTNQTSMYLCASSFGTSGNTIYFGEGSWLTVV.

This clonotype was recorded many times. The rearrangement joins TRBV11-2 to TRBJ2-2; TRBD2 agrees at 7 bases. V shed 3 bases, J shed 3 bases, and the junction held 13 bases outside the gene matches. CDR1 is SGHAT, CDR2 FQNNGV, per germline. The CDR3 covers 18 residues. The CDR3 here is CASSFSPPGGSYTGELFF. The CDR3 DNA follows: TGTGCCAGCAGCTTTAGCCCCCCTGGCGGGAGTTACACCGGGGAGCTGTTTTTT.

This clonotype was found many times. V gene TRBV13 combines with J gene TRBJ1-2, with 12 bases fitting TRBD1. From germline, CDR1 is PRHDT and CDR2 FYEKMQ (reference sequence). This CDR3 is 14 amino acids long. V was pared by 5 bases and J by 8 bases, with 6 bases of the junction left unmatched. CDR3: CASSQGTGGGGYTF. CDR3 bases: TGTGCCAGCAGCCAAGGGACAGGGGGCGGCGGCTACACCTTC.

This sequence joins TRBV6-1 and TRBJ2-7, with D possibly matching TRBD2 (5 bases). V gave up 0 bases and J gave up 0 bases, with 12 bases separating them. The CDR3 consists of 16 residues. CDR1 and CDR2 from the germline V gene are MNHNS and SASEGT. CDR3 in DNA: TGTGCCAGCAGTGAAGCGAGCGGATTACCCTCCTACGAGCAGTACTTC. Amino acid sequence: CASSEASGLPSYEQYF.

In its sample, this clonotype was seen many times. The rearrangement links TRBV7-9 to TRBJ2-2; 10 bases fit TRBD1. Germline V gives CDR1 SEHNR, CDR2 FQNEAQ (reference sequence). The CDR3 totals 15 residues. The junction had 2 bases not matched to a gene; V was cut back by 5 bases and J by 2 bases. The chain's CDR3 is CASSVTGGNTGELFF. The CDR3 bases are TGTGCCAGCAGCGTGACAGGGGGCAACACCGGGGAGCTGTTTTTT.

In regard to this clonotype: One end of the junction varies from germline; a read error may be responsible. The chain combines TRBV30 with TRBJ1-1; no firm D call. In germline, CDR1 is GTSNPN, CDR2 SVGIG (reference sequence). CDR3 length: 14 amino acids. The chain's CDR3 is CVWRVAGPNTEAFF. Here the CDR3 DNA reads TGTGTCTGGAGGGTTGCCGGCCCTAACACTGAAGCTTTCTTT.

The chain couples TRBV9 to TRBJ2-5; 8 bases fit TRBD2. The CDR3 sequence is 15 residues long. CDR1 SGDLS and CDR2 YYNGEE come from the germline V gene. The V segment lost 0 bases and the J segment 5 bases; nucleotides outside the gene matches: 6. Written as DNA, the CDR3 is TGTGCCAGCAGCGTAGCTTCGGGAGGGCCTGAGACCCAGTACTTC. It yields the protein CASSVASGGPETQYF.

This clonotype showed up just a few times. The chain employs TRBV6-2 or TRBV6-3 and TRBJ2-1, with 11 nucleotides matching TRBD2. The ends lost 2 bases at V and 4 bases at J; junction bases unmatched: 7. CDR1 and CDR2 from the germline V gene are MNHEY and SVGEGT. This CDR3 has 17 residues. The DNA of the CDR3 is TGTGCCAGCAGTTACAGACCCGGGACTAGCGGATACAATGAGCAGTTCTTC. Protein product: CASSYRPGTSGYNEQFF.

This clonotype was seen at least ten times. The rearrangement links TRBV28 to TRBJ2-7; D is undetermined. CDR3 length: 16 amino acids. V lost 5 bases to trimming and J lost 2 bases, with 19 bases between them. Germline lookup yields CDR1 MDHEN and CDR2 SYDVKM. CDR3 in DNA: TGTGCCAGCAGTCGCTTTGGGGTGTTAGCCCCCTACGAGCAGTACTTC. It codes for CASSRFGVLAPYEQYF.

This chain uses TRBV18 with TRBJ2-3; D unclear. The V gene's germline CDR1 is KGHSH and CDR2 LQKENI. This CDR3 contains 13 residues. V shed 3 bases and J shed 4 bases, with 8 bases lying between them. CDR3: CASSPSSADTQYF. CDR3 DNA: TGTGCCAGCTCACCCTCGTCCGCAGATACGCAGTATTTT.

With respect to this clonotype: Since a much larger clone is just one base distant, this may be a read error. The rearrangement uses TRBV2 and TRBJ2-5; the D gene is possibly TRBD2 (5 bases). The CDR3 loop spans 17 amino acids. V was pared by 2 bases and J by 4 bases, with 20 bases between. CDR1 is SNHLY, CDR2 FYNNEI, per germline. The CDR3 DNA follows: TGTGCCAGCAGTGAATTGGTGACTACCTCCCCCGGAGAGACCCAGTACTTC. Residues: CASSELVTTSPGETQYF. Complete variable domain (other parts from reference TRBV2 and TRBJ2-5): EPEVTQTPSHQVTQMGQEVILRCVPISNHLYFYWYRQILGQKVEFLVSFYNNEISEKSEIFDDQFSVERPDGSNFTLKIRSTKLEDSAMYFCASSELVTTSPGETQYFGPGTRLLVL.

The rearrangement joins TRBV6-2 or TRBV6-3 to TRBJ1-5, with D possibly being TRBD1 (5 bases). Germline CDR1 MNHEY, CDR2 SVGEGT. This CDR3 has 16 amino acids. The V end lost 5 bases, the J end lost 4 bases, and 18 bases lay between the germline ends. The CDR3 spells CASSNRLTDKNQPQHF. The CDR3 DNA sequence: TGTGCCAGCAGTAACCGCCTGACAGACAAAAATCAGCCCCAGCATTTT.

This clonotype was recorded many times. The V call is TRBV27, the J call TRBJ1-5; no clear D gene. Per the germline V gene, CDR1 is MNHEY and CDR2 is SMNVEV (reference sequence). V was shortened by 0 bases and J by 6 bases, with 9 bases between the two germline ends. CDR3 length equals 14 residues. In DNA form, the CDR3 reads TGTGCCAGCAGTTTATCAGGGTGGAGTCAGCCCCAGCATTTT. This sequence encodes CASSLSGWSQPQHF.

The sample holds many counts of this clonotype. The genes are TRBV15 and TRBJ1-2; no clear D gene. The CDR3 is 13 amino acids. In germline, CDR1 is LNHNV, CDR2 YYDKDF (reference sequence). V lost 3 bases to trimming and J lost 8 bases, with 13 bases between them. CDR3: CATSSAPNTGYTF. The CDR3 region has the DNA TGTGCCACCAGCAGTGCCCCTAACACCGGCTACACCTTC.

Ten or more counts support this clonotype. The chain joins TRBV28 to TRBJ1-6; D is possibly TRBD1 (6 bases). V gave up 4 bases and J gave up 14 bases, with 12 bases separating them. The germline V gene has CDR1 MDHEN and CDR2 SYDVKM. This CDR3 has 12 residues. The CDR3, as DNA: TGTGCCAGCAGTTCACAGGGTCAATCCCTCCACTTT. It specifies CASSSQGQSLHF.

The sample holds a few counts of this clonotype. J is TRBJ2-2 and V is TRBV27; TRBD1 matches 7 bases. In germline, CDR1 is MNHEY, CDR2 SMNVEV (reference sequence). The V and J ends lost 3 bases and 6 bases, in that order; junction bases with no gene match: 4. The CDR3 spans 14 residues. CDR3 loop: CASSFEGAPGELFF. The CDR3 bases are TGTGCCAGCAGTTTCGAGGGGGCTCCCGGGGAGCTGTTTTTT.

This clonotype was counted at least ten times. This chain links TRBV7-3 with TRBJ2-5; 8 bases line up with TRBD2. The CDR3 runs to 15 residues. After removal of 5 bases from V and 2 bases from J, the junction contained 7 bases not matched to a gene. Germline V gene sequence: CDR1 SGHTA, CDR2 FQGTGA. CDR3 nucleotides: TGTGCCAGCAGCCTCACGGGGGGGGGGCAAGAGACCCAGTACTTC. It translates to CASSLTGGGQETQYF. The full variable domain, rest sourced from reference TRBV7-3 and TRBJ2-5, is GAGVSQTPSNKVTEKGKYVELRCDPISGHTALYWYRQSLGQGPEFLIYFQGTGAADDSGLPNDRFFAVRPEGSVSTLKIQRTERGDSAVYLCASSLTGGGQETQYFGPGTRLLVL.

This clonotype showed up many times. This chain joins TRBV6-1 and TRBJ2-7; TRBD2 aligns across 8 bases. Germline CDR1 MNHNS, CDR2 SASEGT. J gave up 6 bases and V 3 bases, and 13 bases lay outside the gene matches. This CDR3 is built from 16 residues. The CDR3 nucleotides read TGTGCCAGCAGTGACGCCGGCTACGCGGGGGGCGGCGAGCAGTACTTC. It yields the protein CASSDAGYAGGGEQYF.

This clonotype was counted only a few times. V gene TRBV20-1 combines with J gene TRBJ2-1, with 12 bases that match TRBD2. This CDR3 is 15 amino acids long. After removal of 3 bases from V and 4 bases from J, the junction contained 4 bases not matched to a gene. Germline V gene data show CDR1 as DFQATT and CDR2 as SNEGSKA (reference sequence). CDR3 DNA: TGCAGTGCTAGCCCCCTAGCGGGAGGGTACAATGAGCAGTTCTTC. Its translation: CSASPLAGGYNEQFF.

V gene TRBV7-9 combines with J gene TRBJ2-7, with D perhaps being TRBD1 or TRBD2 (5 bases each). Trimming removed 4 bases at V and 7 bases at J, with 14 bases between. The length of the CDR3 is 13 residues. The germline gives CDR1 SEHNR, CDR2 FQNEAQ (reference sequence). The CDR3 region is CASSSTRDGEQYF. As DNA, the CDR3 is TGTGCCAGCAGCTCAACCAGGGACGGGGAGCAGTACTTC.

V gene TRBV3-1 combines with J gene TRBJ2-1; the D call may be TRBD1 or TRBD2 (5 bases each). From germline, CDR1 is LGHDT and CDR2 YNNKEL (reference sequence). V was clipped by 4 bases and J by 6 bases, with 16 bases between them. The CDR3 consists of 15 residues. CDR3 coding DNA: TGTGCCAGCAGCCCCTCGGGGCCGTTCGGCAATGAGCAGTTCTTC. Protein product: CASSPSGPFGNEQFF.

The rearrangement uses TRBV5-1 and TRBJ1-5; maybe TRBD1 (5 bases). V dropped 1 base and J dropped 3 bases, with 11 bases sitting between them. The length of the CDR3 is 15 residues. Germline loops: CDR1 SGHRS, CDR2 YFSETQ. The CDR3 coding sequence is TGCGCCAGCAGCTTGAATGGGGCGAACAATCAGCCCCAGCATTTT. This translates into CASSLNGANNQPQHF.

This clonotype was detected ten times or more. CDR3 sequence: CASRGGGSEQYF. CDR3 DNA: TGTGCCAGCCGCGGCGGGGGTTCCGAGCAGTACTTC. This chain joins TRBV13 and TRBJ2-7, with 7 bases fitting TRBD2. This CDR3 is built from 12 residues. The J segment lost 6 bases and the V segment lost 8 bases, leaving 7 bases of the junction unmatched. Germline CDR1 PRHDT, CDR2 FYEKMQ (reference sequence).